Included here is one TCR beta chain sequence, with context. The antigen is not known. TCRdb's copy holds only in-frame clones and misses some; the assay was immunoSEQ multiplex PCR. The repertoire has about 36,000 clones, about 93% of them found once; the top ten carry roughly 7%. The sample belongs to a study of T cells in tuberculosis. Study-wide results and limits: Smaller alpha distances in active tuberculosis partly reflected shorter CDR3-alpha lengths.

The sequence derives from a donor aged 10-30 years with latent tuberculosis or without tuberculosis infection. The sample taken for sequencing was PBMCs.

CDR3 loop: CASSKGTEGSYEQYF. The CDR3 coding sequence is TGTGCCAGTAGTAAAGGGACAGAGGGATCCTACGAGCAGTACTTC. V gene TRBV19 combines with J gene TRBJ2-7; 7 nucleotides line up with TRBD1. This CDR3 has 15 amino acids. Trimming removed 4 bases from V and 1 base from J; junction bases left unmatched: 7. Germline CDR1 reads LNHDA; CDR2 reads SQIVND (reference sequence).